This TCR beta chain was identified in a study of vaccination effects on CD4 cells after COVID-19 (dated by TCRdb to 2022 to 2024). In the study overall: Each participant got two doses of an mRNA SARS-CoV-2 vaccine, either BNT162b2 or mRNA-1273. The study compared SARS-CoV-2 spike-specific CD4+ TCR repertoires before and after mRNA vaccination in COVID-19 convalescent patients and infection-naive vaccine recipients. A total of approximately 9 COVID-19 convalescent patients and a handful of SARS-CoV-2-naive healthy vaccine recipients were included in the full study. The Oncomine TCR Beta short-read assay on an Illumina iSeq 100 was used to sequence cultures from other donors in the study.

Library construction relied on the immunoSEQ multiplex PCR assay. DNA from the cultured and isolated CD4+ T cells underwent TCR beta CDR3 sequencing. Per the original workflow: Non-productive TCR sequences were removed and reads were trimmed to the CDR3 region, keeping CDR3s of at least 7 amino acids. The MANAFEST web app was used to identify antigen-specific clonotypes by comparing expansion in peptide wells with expansion in reference cultures. To be called positive, a clone needed expansion at FDR<0.05 compared with the reference and with all other wells, an odds ratio greater than 5, and a frequency greater than 0.1% in two replicate wells. Cross-reactive clonotypes were defined as significantly expanded in SARS-CoV-2 spike wells and in at least one common cold coronavirus spike condition. CDR3 similarity was assessed by Levenshtein distance using the stringdist R package, and unrooted trees were constructed with ape in R 3.6.1. What TCRdb holds here is the immuneACCESS table cut down to in-frame rearrangements. Part of the clones is not present; checked against another copy, under half of the missing clones reflect an unresolved V gene, and the others are unexplained. That table supplies the V and J calls and clone size; D and trimming were determined from the DNA. The sample table contains roughly 67,000 clones; only one count was recorded for roughly 79% of them. More than 9% of the sample is taken by the ten largest.

In the ViraFEST assay, PBMC were stimulated with viral peptide pools, and TCR sequencing was then used to find antigen-specific CD4+ T cell clonotypes based on their expansion. After more than nine days of culture, CD4+ T cells were isolated with the EasySep CD4+ T cell isolation kit. The absence of prior SARS-CoV-2 infection in healthy vaccine recipients was confirmed by negative nucleocapsid antibodies before and after vaccination. About 1.8 million PBMC per well were cultured with approximately 10 ug/ml peptides in IMDM containing approximately 4.7% human AB serum, about 9.6 IU/ml IL-2 and gentamicin. Half of the culture medium was replaced with fresh IL-2-containing medium on days 3 and 7. Unless noted otherwise, every peptide stimulation condition was cultured in triplicate wells. Using Ficoll-Paque Plus gradient centrifugation, PBMC were separated from whole blood and then either used fresh or cryopreserved at -140C. The overlapping peptide pools covered the spike proteins of SARS-CoV-2 as well as those of the common cold coronaviruses HCoV-NL63, HCoV-OC43 and HCoV-229E. Genomic DNA was extracted from cultured CD4+ T cells with the QIAamp micro DNA kit.

The germline V gene specifies KGHDR as CDR1 and SFDVKD as CDR2. Relative to germline, V is 2 bases shorter and J is 2 bases shorter, with 14 bases between their ends. Including cysteine and phenylalanine, the CDR3 has 16 amino acids. Kept here is only the CDR3 DNA, which spans 48 bases and is read in frame from base 1. In the case of this clone: No antigen is known for it. No base quality information exists; no much larger clone differs at one position.

What the authors observed across the whole study: The study was limited by a small number of convalescent patients, and early post-infection timepoints were lacking. Among healthy vaccine recipients, nearly all vaccine-induced clones were SARS-CoV-2 mono-reactive, and just 1 of 255 was cross-reactive with common cold coronaviruses. Marked clonal contraction was observed in both infection-induced and vaccine-induced clones at late post-vaccination timepoints, consistent with waning T cell responses.

Sequenced here: CD4+ T cells from PBMCs cultured with SARS-CoV-2 spike peptides, sampled before COVID-19 vaccination. The meaning of the sample's cell subset or site label: SARS-CoV-2 spike overlapping peptide pool stimulation. The clonotype comes from a human donor who received a COVID-19 vaccine. The rearranged chain carries TRBV24-1 and TRBJ2-5; TRBD2 might be the D gene, on 7 matching bases. The nucleotide sequence reads TGTGCCACCAGTGATTGGGAGGGGGGGATACAAGAGACCCAGTACTTC. This is translated as CATSDWEGGIQETQYF.